This T cell receptor beta chain was sequenced during a study of beta chain features in type 1 diabetes. Broader study findings: Researchers report that Type 1 diabetes patients had moderately but significantly shorter TCRB CDR3s across all four CD4+ subsets.

Remarks on this clone: What it binds is unknown.

Of the isolated RNA, all was reverse transcribed, and so the sequenced material was expressed TCRB transcripts. Naive, central memory and regulatory T cell samples yielded around 3.4 million reads on average. Here immunoSEQ multiplex PCR was the method, and the copy in TCRdb shows in-frame clones only, minus some. The sample has 60,000 to 75,000 clones, 59% seen once; the top ten hold around 2.2%. Trimming at V came to 5 bases and at J to 4 bases, leaving 10 bases not matched to a gene. CDR1 and CDR2 from the germline V gene are SEHNR and FQNEAQ (reference sequence). CDR3 length: 15 amino acids. Sequencing used Tregs from blood. The gene calls are TRBV7-9 and TRBJ2-7, with 8 positions matching TRBD2. The TCR sequence derives from a woman aged 18-29 years in good health. The CDR3 coding sequence is TGTGCCAGCAGCACCTATAGCGGGAAGGTTTACGAGCAGTACTTC. Translated, it gives CASSTYSGKVYEQYF.